This is a list of T cell receptor beta chains from one sample in a study of shared clonotypes between healthy human individuals. Data came from immunoSEQ multiplex PCR; TCRdb stores just in-frame clones and leaves some out. The sample includes under 850,000 clones, approximately 92% of them seen just once. Sequenced sample: naive CD8+ T cells sorted from blood. The receptors were gathered from a man under 40 in good health. Each CDR3 is given with its conserved first and last residue. A D gene is named only where the DNA matches it firmly. Clone size is stated in some rows and not others, as once, few, many or a class when expanded.

CDR3 | DNA | size | D | J | V
CASSKNQGMDEKLFF | TGTGCCAGCAGTAAAAATCAGGGGATGGATGAAAAACTGTTTTTT | - | - | TRBJ1-4 | TRBV7-9
CASSQEIGTVNQPQHF | TGCGCCAGCAGCCAGGAAATCGGGACAGTCAATCAGCCCCAGCATTTT | - | TRBD1 | TRBJ1-5 | TRBV4-1
CASSLGQRNNYGYTF | TGTGCCAGCAGCTTGGGACAGAGAAATAACTATGGCTACACCTTC | - | TRBD1 | TRBJ1-2 | TRBV11-2
CASSQAGLASHEQFF | TGCGCCAGCAGCCAAGCGGGACTAGCGTCCCATGAGCAGTTCTTC | - | TRBD2 | TRBJ2-1 | TRBV4-1
CASSPDLLLYNEQFF | TGCGCCAGCAGCCCAGACTTACTCTTATACAATGAGCAGTTCTTC | - | - | TRBJ2-1 | TRBV4-3
CASSVAVEERESTDTQYF | TGTGCCAGCAGCGTAGCGGTAGAGGAGCGGGAGAGCACAGATACGCAGTATTTT | once | TRBD2 | TRBJ2-3 | TRBV9
CASSFHGGSHQFF | TGTGCCAGCAGTTTCCACGGCGGGAGCCATCAGTTCTTC | - | TRBD2 | TRBJ2-1 | TRBV28
CASSLGSSGGGYNEQFF | TGTGCCAGCAGCTTAGGCTCTAGCGGAGGGGGGTACAATGAGCAGTTCTTC | - | - | TRBJ2-1 | TRBV11-2
CASSIDRTGGPREQYF | TGTGCCAGTAGTATAGACCGGACAGGCGGCCCTAGGGAGCAGTACTTC | - | TRBD1 | TRBJ2-7 | TRBV19
CASSLGPLSGSYEQYF | TGCGCCAGCAGCTTGGGGCCCCTTAGCGGCTCCTACGAGCAGTACTTC | - | - | TRBJ2-7 | TRBV5-1
CASSHNRGQYAEAFF | TGTGCCAGCAGTCATAACAGGGGGCAATACGCTGAAGCTTTCTTT | - | TRBD1 | TRBJ1-1 | TRBV28
CASSYSGAGIEQFF | TGTGCCAGCAGTTACTCGGGGGCCGGCATTGAGCAGTTCTTC | - | - | TRBJ2-1 | TRBV6-6
CASSPQVMNTEAFF | TGTGCCAGCAGCCCACAGGTGATGAACACTGAAGCTTTCTTT | - | - | TRBJ1-1 | TRBV7-6
CASSQDGLAPETQYF | TGCGCCAGCAGCCAAGATGGCCTAGCGCCTGAGACCCAGTACTTC | - | - | TRBJ2-5 | TRBV4-1
CASRRAQDTQYF | TGCGCCAGCAGGAGGGCTCAGGATACGCAGTATTTT | - | - | TRBJ2-3 | TRBV5-1
CASSDSTSGYTGELFF | TGTGCCAGCAGTGACTCGACCTCGGGATACACCGGGGAGCTGTTTTTT | - | - | TRBJ2-2 | TRBV6-4
CASSSDPVKETQYF | TGTGCCAGCAGCTCCGACCCGGTAAAAGAGACCCAGTACTTC | - | - | TRBJ2-5 | TRBV7-9
CASSVLSRRGTDTQYF | TGTGCCAGCAGTGTACTCAGCCGGAGAGGCACAGATACGCAGTATTTT | - | - | TRBJ2-3 | TRBV25-1
CASSPTDNEKLFF | TGTGCCAGCAGCCCGACAGACAATGAAAAACTGTTTTTT | - | - | TRBJ1-4 | TRBV2
CASSMDRGLTGELFF | TGTGCCAGCAGTATGGACAGGGGGCTCACCGGGGAGCTGTTTTTT | - | TRBD1 | TRBJ2-2 | TRBV28
CASSAYPSYQETQYF | TGTGCCAGCAGTGCTTACCCGAGCTACCAAGAGACCCAGTACTTC | - | - | TRBJ2-5 | TRBV2
CASSLGRTEAFF | TGTGCCAGCAGCTTAGGGCGCACTGAAGCTTTCTTT | - | - | TRBJ1-1 | TRBV13
CASSYSTGMNTEAFF | TGTGCCAGCAGTTACTCGACAGGGATGAACACTGAAGCTTTCTTT | - | TRBD1 | TRBJ1-1 | TRBV6-5
CASSRQGSDYEQYF | TGTGCCAGCAGCCGCCAGGGGTCCGATTACGAGCAGTACTTC | once | - | TRBJ2-7 | TRBV28
CASSSLKPEQFF | TGTGCCAGCAGCTCCCTAAAACCTGAGCAGTTCTTC | - | - | TRBJ2-1 | TRBV11-2
CASSLILGEGNTGELFF | TGTGCCAGCAGTTTAATTCTGGGGGAAGGGAACACCGGGGAGCTGTTTTTT | - | - | TRBJ2-2 | TRBV28
CASSQTRLAGDYEQYF | TGTGCCAGCAGCCAGACCAGACTAGCGGGAGATTACGAGCAGTACTTC | - | TRBD2 | TRBJ2-7 | TRBV7-9
CASSPAIPGRSVPPYF | TGTGCCAGCAGCCCAGCTATACCGGGACGCTCCGTGCCCCCGTACTTC | - | - | TRBJ2-4 | TRBV7-9
CATDPRGDRVFADTQYF | TGTGCCACCGATCCCCGCGGGGACAGGGTTTTTGCAGATACGCAGTATTTT | - | TRBD1 | TRBJ2-3 | TRBV19
CASSPETGPLAQETQYF | TGTGCCAGCAGCCCAGAAACGGGCCCGCTCGCTCAAGAGACCCAGTACTTC | - | - | TRBJ2-5 | TRBV11-1
CASSFTGSYEQYF | TGTGCCAGCAGCTTCACAGGGAGCTACGAGCAGTACTTC | - | - | TRBJ2-7 | TRBV5-5
CASRTTGVNYGYTF | TGTGCCAGCAGGACTACAGGGGTCAACTATGGCTACACCTTC | - | TRBD1 | TRBJ1-2 | TRBV27